The 12 T cell receptor beta chains presented below share a single source sample, sequenced in a study of blood T cell repertoires in COVID-19. The table came from immunoSEQ multiplex PCR; TCRdb's copy has only in-frame clones and leaves some out. This sample yields over 250,000 clones, of which 80% to 90% are seen a single time; about 10% belongs to the top ten. The specimen was peripheral blood. The receptors originated from a woman aged 70-85 years with acute or convalescent COVID-19.

The chain links TRBV30 to TRBJ1-2, with 7 bases fitting TRBD1. Germline V CDR1 and CDR2: GTSNPN, SVGIG (reference sequence). J was trimmed by 8 bases and V by 1 base; bases with no gene match: 4. This CDR3 has 12 amino acids. The CDR3 protein is CAWSAGGRGYTF. In DNA, the CDR3 is TGTGCCTGGAGTGCAGGGGGACGCGGCTACACCTTC. Looking up the rest from reference TRBV30 and TRBJ1-2 gives the full variable domain: SQTIHQWPATLVQPVGSPLSLECTVEGTSNPNLYWYRQAAGRGLQLLFYSVGIGQISSEVPQNLSASRPQDRQFILSSKKLLLSDSGFYLCAWSAGGRGYTFGSGTRLTVV.

This clone was seen a few times. The chain couples TRBV5-6 to TRBJ2-3, with a tentative D call TRBD1 (6 bases). This CDR3 region has 14 residues. Germline V gives CDR1 SGHDT, CDR2 YYEEEE. The V gene lost 2 bases and the J gene lost 2 bases, with 9 bases spanning the gap. This chain's CDR3 is CASSFWGPTDTQYF. The CDR3 nucleotides read TGTGCCAGCAGCTTTTGGGGGCCCACAGATACGCAGTATTTT. The variable domain in full, completed from reference TRBV5-6 and TRBJ2-3, reads DAGVTQSPTHLIKTRGQQVTLRCSPKSGHDTVSWYQQALGQGPQFIFQYYEEEERQRGNFPDRFSGHQFPNYSSELNVNALLLGDSALYLCASSFWGPTDTQYFGPGTRLTVL.

The rearrangement links TRBV5-1 to TRBJ2-5, with 7 bases matching TRBD2. The CDR3 sequence is 15 residues long. Per the germline V gene, CDR1 is SGHRS and CDR2 is YFSETQ. J lost 2 bases, V lost 0 bases, and 4 bases had no gene match. This CDR3 is CASSLAMGLQETQYF. In nucleotides, the CDR3 is TGCGCCAGCAGCTTGGCCATGGGACTACAAGAGACCCAGTACTTC. Drawing the rest from reference TRBV5-1 and TRBJ2-5, the complete variable domain is KAGVTQTPRYLIKTRGQQVTLSCSPISGHRSVSWYQQTPGQGLQFLFEYFSETQRNKGNFPGRFSGRQFSNSRSEMNVSTLELGDSALYLCASSLAMGLQETQYFGPGTRLLVL.

The chain recombines TRBV9 with TRBJ2-1; 7 nucleotides line up with TRBD2. The V and J ends lost 0 bases and 2 bases, in that order; junction bases with no gene match: 8. The CDR3 loop spans 17 amino acids. In germline, CDR1 is SGDLS, CDR2 YYNGEE. The DNA of the CDR3 is TGTGCCAGCAGCGTAGAGGGAGGGAGAGACCCCTACAATGAGCAGTTCTTC. Amino acid sequence: CASSVEGGRDPYNEQFF.

The chain carries TRBV15 and TRBJ2-3, with TRBD1 identical over 7 bases. The germline V gene encodes CDR1 LNHNV and CDR2 YYDKDF (reference sequence). The V gene end was trimmed by 0 bases and the J gene end by 1 base; junction bases not matched to a gene: 4. The length of the CDR3 is 16 residues. CDR3 DNA: TGTGCCACCAGCAGAGATGGCGGACAGGGCACAGATACGCAGTATTTT. This codes for CATSRDGGQGTDTQYF.

The V gene is TRBV11-2, the J gene TRBJ2-7, with TRBD2 as a possible D gene (6 bases). The CDR3 totals 14 residues. Germline values: CDR1 SGHAT, CDR2 FQNNGV. Trimming pared 6 bases from V and 3 bases from J, leaving 15 bases between. The CDR3 sequence is CASSSTSGGYEQYF. The CDR3 DNA sequence: TGTGCCAGCAGTTCAACCTCCGGGGGCTACGAGCAGTACTTC.

V and J are TRBV7-9 and TRBJ2-5; 7 bases map to TRBD1. J was trimmed by 10 bases and V by 5 bases; bases with no gene match: 4. CDR1 and CDR2 (germline): SEHNR, FQNEAQ (reference sequence). The CDR3 contains 11 residues. The DNA of the CDR3 is TGTGCCAGCAGCCCCTCAGGGGGCCAGTACTTC. The encoded protein is CASSPSGGQYF.

V gene TRBV2 combines with J gene TRBJ2-3; 7 bases map to TRBD2. Looked up from germline, CDR1 is SNHLY and CDR2 is FYNNEI. There are 16 residues in the CDR3. J lost 1 base, V lost 4 bases, and 8 bases had no gene match. DNA of the CDR3: TGTGCCAGCAGTGGGTTAGGAGCGGGGCGCACAGATACGCAGTATTTT. Encoded protein: CASSGLGAGRTDTQYF.

This clone was detected a few times. The rearrangement joins TRBV2 to TRBJ1-1; 11 bases are shared with TRBD1. CDR3 length: 14 amino acids. Germline V gives CDR1 SNHLY, CDR2 FYNNEI. V dropped 6 bases and J dropped 6; count of bases not matched to a gene: 6. CDR3 nucleotide sequence: TGTGCCAGCAGCGGGGACAGGGGGAAACCTGAAGCTTTCTTT. Translating it yields CASSGDRGKPEAFF.

The chain carries TRBV2 and TRBJ2-6, with a weak D call TRBD1 (6 bases). Germline V CDR1 and CDR2: SNHLY, FYNNEI. The CDR3 sequence is 16 residues long. V lost 10 bases, J lost 2 bases, and 18 bases lay in between. CDR3 amino acids: CATPRGPGAGANVLTF. The CDR3, as DNA: TGTGCCACTCCCAGGGGCCCCGGGGCTGGGGCCAACGTCCTGACTTTC.

This rearrangement joins TRBV2 to TRBJ2-2; D is unresolved. Germline loops: CDR1 SNHLY, CDR2 FYNNEI. There are 14 residues in the CDR3. V was trimmed by 2 bases and J by 4 bases, leaving 8 bases between them. Here the CDR3 reads CASSERTATGELFF. CDR3 DNA: TGTGCCAGCAGTGAAAGAACAGCCACCGGGGAGCTGTTTTTT.

The genes are TRBV14 and TRBJ2-3; 8 positions match TRBD2. CDR1 and CDR2 (germline): SGHDN, FVKESK. There are 15 residues in the CDR3. V gave up 4 bases and J gave up 6 bases; unmatched junction bases: 9. The CDR3 loop reads CASSRAGEGDDTQYF. The CDR3 DNA reads TGTGCCAGCAGCCGAGCGGGGGAAGGTGATGATACGCAGTATTTT.